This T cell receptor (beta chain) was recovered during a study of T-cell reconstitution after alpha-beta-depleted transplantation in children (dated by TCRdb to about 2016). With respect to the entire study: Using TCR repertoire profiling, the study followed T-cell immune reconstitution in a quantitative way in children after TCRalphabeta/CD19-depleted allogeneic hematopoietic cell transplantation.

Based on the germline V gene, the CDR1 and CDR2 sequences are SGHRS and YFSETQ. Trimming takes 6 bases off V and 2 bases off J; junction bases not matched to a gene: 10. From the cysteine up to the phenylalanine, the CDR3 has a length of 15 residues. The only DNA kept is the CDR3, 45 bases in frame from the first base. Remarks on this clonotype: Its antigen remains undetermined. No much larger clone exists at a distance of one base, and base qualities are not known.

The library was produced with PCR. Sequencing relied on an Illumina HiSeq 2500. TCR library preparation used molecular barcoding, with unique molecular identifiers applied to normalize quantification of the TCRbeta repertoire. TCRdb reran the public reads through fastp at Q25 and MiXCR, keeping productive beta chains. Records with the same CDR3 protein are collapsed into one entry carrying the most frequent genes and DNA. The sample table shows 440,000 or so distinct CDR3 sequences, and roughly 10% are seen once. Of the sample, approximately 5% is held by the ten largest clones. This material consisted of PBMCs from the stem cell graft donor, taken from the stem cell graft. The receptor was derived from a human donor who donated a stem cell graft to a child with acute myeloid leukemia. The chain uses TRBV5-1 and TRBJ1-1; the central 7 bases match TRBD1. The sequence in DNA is TGCGCCAGCACGCGGGCACAGGGGAGTAACACTGAAGCTTTCTTT. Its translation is CASTRAQGSNTEAFF.